The 2 T cell receptor beta chains listed next were all sequenced from one sample in a study of blood T cell repertoires in COVID-19. Assay: immunoSEQ multiplex PCR; the TCRdb copy retains only in-frame clones and omits some. The sample records some 110,000 clones, around 80% being singletons. Sample: peripheral blood. The receptors here all came from a man aged 65 to 79 with active or convalescent COVID-19.

This rearrangement joins TRBV15 to TRBJ1-1, with D perhaps matching TRBD1 (5 bases). V dropped 8 bases and J dropped 3 bases, with 7 bases sitting between them. The CDR3 has 11 amino acids. Germline loops: CDR1 LNHNV, CDR2 YYDKDF (reference sequence). The CDR3 sequence: CATGGDTEAFF. The CDR3 DNA reads TGTGCCACCGGGGGGGACACTGAAGCTTTCTTT.

The chain employs TRBV19 and TRBJ2-5; TRBD2 aligns across 11 bases. Trimming took 4 bases from V and 2 from J; bases not matched to a gene: 3. Germline CDR1 reads LNHDA; CDR2 reads SQIVND (reference sequence). The CDR3 length is 15 residues. In DNA, the CDR3 is TGTGCCAGTAGTAGGGGGACTAGCGGACAAGAGACCCAGTACTTC. This translates into CASSRGTSGQETQYF.